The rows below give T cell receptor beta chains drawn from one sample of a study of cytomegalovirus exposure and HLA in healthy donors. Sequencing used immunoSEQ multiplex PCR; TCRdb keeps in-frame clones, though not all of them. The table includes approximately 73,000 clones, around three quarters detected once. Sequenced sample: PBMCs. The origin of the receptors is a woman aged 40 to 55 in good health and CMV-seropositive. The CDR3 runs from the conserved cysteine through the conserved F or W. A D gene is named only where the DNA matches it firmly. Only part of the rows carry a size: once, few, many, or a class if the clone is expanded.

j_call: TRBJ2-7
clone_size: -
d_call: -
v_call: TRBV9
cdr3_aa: CASAAESGLHEQYF
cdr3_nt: TGTGCCAGCGCCGCCGAGTCAGGGCTGCACGAGCAGTACTTC

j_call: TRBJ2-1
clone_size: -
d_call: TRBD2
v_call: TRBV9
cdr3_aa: CASSVETSGGYKDEQFF
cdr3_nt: TGTGCCAGCAGCGTAGAAACTAGCGGGGGGTATAAGGATGAGCAGTTCTTC

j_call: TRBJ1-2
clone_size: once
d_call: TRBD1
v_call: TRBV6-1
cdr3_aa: CASVGTGTGVGYTF
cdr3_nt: TGTGCCAGCGTCGGGACAGGAACCGGGGTGGGCTACACCTTC

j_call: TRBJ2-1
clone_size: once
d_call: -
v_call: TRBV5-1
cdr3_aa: CASRVAEVDIDEQFF
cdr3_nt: TGCGCCAGCAGGGTAGCGGAGGTGGATATCGATGAGCAGTTCTTC

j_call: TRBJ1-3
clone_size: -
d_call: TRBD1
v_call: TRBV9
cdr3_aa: CASTRQGLTGNTIYF
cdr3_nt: TGTGCCAGCACCAGACAGGGGCTAACTGGAAACACCATATATTTT

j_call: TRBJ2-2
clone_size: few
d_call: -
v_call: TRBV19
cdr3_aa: CASSIREFGELFF
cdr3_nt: TGTGCCAGTAGTATCCGGGAGTTCGGGGAGCTGTTTTTT

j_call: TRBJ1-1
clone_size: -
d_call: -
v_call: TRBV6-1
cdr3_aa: CASRTEGVENTEAFF
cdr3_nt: TGTGCCAGCAGGACTGAAGGGGTCGAGAACACTGAAGCTTTCTTT

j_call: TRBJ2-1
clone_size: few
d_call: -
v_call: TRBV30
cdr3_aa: CAWRPTILQFF
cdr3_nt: TGTGCCTGGAGGCCGACTATACTGCAGTTCTTC

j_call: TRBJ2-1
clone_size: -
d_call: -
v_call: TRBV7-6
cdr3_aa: CASSLDDPRAAPRGNEQFF
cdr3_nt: TGTGCCAGCAGCTTAGACGACCCCCGGGCGGCACCCCGCGGGAATGAGCAGTTCTTC

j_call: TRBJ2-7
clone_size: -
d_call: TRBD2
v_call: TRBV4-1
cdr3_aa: CASSQWAGAGYEQYF
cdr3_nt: TGCGCCAGCAGCCAATGGGCGGGAGCAGGGTACGAGCAGTACTTC

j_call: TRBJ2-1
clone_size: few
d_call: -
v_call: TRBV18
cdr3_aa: CASSSHSNEQFF
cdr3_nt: TGTGCCAGCTCATCCCACAGCAATGAGCAGTTCTTC

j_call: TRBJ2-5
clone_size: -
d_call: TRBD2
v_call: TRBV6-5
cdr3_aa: CASRGGGARETQYF
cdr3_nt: TGTGCCAGCAGGGGCGGGGGGGCCAGAGAGACCCAGTACTTC

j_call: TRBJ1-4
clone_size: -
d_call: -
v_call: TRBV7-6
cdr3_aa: CASSLLQGGVNEKLFF
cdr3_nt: TGTGCCAGCAGCTTATTGCAGGGAGGGGTTAATGAAAAACTGTTTTTT

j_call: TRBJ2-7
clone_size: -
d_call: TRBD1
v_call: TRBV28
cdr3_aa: CASSSATGQREQYF
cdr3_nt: TGTGCCAGCAGTTCAGCGACAGGGCAACGCGAGCAGTACTTC

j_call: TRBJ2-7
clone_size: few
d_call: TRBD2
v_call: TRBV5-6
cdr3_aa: CASSLWGRAEEQYF
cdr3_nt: TGTGCCAGCAGCTTATGGGGGAGGGCCGAAGAGCAGTACTTC

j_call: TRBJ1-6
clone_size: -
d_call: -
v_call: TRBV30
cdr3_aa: CAWSPDGNGGSPLHF
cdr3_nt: TGTGCCTGGAGTCCGGACGGGAATGGAGGTTCACCCCTCCACTTT

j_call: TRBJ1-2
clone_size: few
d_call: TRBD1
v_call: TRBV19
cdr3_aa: CASSTGTGSSGYTF
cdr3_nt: TGTGCCAGTAGTACAGGGACAGGGAGCTCAGGCTACACCTTC

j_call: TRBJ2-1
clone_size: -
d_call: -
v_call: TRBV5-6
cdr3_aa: CASRISVLDEQFF
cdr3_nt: TGTGCCAGCAGGATTAGCGTTTTAGATGAGCAGTTCTTC

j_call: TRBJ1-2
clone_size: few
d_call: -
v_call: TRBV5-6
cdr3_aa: CASRPGLSVGYTF
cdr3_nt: TGTGCCAGCAGACCAGGGTTATCGGTTGGCTACACCTTC

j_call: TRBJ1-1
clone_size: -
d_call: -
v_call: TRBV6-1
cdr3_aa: CASRRDKPDTEAFF
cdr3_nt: TGTGCCAGCAGACGCGACAAGCCGGACACTGAAGCTTTCTTT

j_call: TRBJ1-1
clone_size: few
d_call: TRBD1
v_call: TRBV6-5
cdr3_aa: CASKLTGRNTEAFF
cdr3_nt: TGTGCCAGCAAGCTGACAGGGAGGAACACTGAAGCTTTCTTT

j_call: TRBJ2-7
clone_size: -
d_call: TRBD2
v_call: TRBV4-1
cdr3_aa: CASSLPAASRGGTDNEQYF
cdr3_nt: TGCGCCAGCAGCCTGCCCGCCGCTTCACGCGGGGGTACCGATAACGAGCAGTACTTC

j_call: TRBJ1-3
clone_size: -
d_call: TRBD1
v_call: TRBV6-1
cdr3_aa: CASRRGTGMDLTIYF
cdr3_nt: TGTGCCAGCAGGCGAGGGACAGGGATGGATCTCACCATATATTTT

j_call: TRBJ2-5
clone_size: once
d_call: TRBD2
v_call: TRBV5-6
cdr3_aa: CASRTLAGVGETQYF
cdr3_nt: TGTGCCAGCAGAACGCTAGCGGGAGTTGGAGAGACCCAGTACTTC

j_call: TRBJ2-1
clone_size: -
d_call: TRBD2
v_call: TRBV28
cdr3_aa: CASSRAGGPGNEQFF
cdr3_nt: TGTGCCAGCAGTCGAGCGGGAGGGCCAGGCAATGAGCAGTTCTTC

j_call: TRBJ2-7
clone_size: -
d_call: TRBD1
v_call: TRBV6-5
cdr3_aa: CASSYGTGFPSEQYF
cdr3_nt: TGTGCCAGCAGTTATGGGACAGGGTTTCCCTCCGAGCAGTACTTC

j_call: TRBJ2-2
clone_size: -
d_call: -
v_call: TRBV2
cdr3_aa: CASNWGRVTGELFF
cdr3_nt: TGTGCCAGCAATTGGGGGCGGGTCACCGGGGAGCTGTTTTTT

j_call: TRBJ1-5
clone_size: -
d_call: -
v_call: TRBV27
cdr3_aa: CASRQSGRGENQPQHF
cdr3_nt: TGTGCCAGCAGACAATCGGGACGGGGGGAGAATCAGCCCCAGCATTTT

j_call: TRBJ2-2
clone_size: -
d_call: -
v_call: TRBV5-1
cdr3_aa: CASSLGVRDTGELFF
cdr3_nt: TGCGCCAGCAGCTTGGGGGTGAGGGACACCGGGGAGCTGTTTTTT

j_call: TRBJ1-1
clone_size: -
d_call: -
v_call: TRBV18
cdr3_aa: CASSPDRSILSTEAFF
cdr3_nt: TGTGCCAGCTCACCCGACAGGTCTATTTTGAGCACTGAAGCTTTCTTT

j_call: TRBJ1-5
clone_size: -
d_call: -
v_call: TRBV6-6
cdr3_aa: CASCEGYSNQPQHF
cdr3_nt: TGTGCCAGCTGTGAGGGTTATAGCAATCAGCCCCAGCATTTT